These 5 T cell receptor beta chains share one sample of origin, sequenced in a study of blood T cells in healthy people across ages. With a J-beta primer mix and a sample-barcoded 5' primer, a second PCR ran about 7 to 12 cycles. Each CDR3 protein is one row after TCRdb ran MiXCR on the 5' RACE reads. The data show 1.5 million to 2 million distinct CDR3 sequences, around half seen once. Sample: blood. The source is a woman in her thirties or forties in good health.

This clonotype occurred a few times. This chain links TRBV20-1 with TRBJ2-1; no reliable D call. Between the trimmed V and J ends, which lost 6 bases and 3 bases, there was a span of 15 bases. CDR1 and CDR2 (germline): DFQATT, SNEGSKA (reference sequence). The CDR3 spans 14 residues. The CDR3 spells CSARFGRIYNEQFF. The CDR3 DNA reads TGCAGTGCCAGATTTGGGCGGATCTACAATGAGCAGTTCTTC.

In its sample, this clonotype was seen a few times. V is TRBV7-2 and J is TRBJ2-1; tentatively, D is TRBD1 (6 bases). Per germline, CDR1 SGHTA and CDR2 FQGNSA. Trimming shortened V by 2 bases and J by 9 bases, and 14 bases separated the two germline ends. The CDR3 consists of 14 residues. The chain's CDR3 is CASSLFRGGREQFF. DNA of the CDR3: TGTGCCAGCAGCTTATTCAGGGGTGGGCGTGAGCAGTTCTTC.

V is TRBV20-1 and J is TRBJ2-5, with 12 bases aligning to TRBD2. This CDR3 has 17 residues. Germline V lookup: CDR1 DFQATT, CDR2 SNEGSKA (reference sequence). In DNA form, the CDR3 reads TGCAGCGTTACTAGCGGGGGGCCTCTAATACGGGGAGAGACCCAGTACTTC. Protein: CSVTSGGPLIRGETQYF.

V and J are TRBV7-2 and TRBJ2-5; TRBD1 aligns across 7 bases. The V gene end was trimmed by 4 bases and the J gene end by 11 bases; junction bases not matched to a gene: 13. Looked up from germline, CDR1 is SGHTA and CDR2 is FQGNSA. The CDR3 spans 14 residues. In DNA form, the CDR3 reads TGTGCCAGCAGCTACGGGACAGCCTACAATGAGCAGTACTTC. Residues: CASSYGTAYNEQYF.

Only one count was recorded for this clonotype. The rearrangement uses TRBV13 and TRBJ2-3; 9 bases map to TRBD1. Germline trimming cut 4 bases from V and 5 bases from J; bases unmatched to any gene: 10. The germline gives CDR1 PRHDT, CDR2 FYEKMQ (reference sequence). The CDR3 is 16 amino acids. In DNA, the CDR3 is TGTGCCAGCAGCTCACCGGGACAGGGAGGAAAAGATACGCAGTATTTT. Translated: CASSSPGQGGKDTQYF. The whole variable domain, filled in from reference TRBV13 and TRBJ2-3, reads AAGVIQSPRHLIKEKRETATLKCYPIPRHDTVYWYQQGPGQDPQFLISFYEKMQSDKGSIPDRFSAQQFSDYHSELNMSSLELGDSALYFCASSSPGQGGKDTQYFGPGTRLTVL.